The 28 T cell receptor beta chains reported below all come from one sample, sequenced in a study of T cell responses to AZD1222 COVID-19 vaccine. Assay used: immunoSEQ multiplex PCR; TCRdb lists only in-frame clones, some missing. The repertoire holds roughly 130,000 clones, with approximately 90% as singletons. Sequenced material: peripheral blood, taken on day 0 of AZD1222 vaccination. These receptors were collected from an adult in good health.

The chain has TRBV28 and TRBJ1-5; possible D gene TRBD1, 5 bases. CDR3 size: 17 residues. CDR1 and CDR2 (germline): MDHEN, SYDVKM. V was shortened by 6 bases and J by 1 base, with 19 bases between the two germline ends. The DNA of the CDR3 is TGTGCCAGCAGATCACTGAGTGGCAGGGTCAGCAATCAGCCCCAGCATTTT. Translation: CASRSLSGRVSNQPQHF.

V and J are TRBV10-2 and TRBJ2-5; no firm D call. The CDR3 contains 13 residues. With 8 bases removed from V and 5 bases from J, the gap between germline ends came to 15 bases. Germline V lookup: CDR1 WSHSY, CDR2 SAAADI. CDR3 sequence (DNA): TGCGCCAGCGAAGGGCCTAGTCGGGAGACCCAGTACTTC. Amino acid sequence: CASEGPSRETQYF.

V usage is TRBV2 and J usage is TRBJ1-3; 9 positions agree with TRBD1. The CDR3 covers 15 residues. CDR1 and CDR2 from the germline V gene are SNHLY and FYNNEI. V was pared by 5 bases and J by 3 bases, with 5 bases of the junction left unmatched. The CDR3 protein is CASSPDRGFGNTIYF. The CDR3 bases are TGTGCCAGCAGTCCCGACAGGGGGTTTGGAAACACCATATATTTT.

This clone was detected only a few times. The CDR3 coding sequence is TGCAGCGTTGAAGACCCTTACACCGGGGAGCTGTTTTTT. The encoded protein is CSVEDPYTGELFF. V is TRBV29-1 and J is TRBJ2-2; D gene ambiguous. The germline V gene has CDR1 SQVTM and CDR2 ANQGSEA. The germline V and J ends were trimmed by 0 bases and 3 bases, with 5 bases remaining between them. CDR3 length: 13 amino acids.

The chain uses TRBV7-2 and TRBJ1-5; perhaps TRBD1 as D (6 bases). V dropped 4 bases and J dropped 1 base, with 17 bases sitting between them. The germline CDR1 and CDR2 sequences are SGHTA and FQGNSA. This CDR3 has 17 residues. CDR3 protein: CASSSGWGRGSNQPQHF. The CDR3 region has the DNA TGTGCCAGCAGCTCCGGGTGGGGGCGCGGCAGCAATCAGCCCCAGCATTTT.

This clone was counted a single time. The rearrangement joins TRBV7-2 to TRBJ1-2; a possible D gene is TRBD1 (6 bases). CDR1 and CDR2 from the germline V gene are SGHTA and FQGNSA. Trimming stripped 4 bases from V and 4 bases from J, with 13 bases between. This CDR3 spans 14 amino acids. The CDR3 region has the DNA TGTGCCAGCAGCTCTCGAGACAGGTCCTATGGCTACACCTTC. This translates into CASSSRDRSYGYTF.

The DNA for the CDR3 is TGTGCCAGCAGTTCCGGCGTCTATACGCAGTATTTT. Residues: CASSSGVYTQYF. J is TRBJ2-3 and V is TRBV12-3 or TRBV12-4, with D hard to call. This CDR3 is 12 amino acids long. Trimming shortened V by 4 bases and J by 7 bases, and 9 bases separated the two germline ends.

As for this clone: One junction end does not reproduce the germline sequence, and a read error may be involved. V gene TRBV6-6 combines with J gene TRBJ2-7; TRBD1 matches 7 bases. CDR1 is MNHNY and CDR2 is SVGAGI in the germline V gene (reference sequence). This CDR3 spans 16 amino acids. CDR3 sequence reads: CASSRLLTGNSHEQYF. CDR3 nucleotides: TGTGCCAGCAGTCGACTCCTGACAGGGAACTCCCACGAGCAGTACTTC.

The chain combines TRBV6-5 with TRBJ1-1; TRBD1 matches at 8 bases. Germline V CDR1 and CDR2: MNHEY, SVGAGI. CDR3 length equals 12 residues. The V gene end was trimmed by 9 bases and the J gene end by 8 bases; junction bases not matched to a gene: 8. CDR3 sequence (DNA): TGTGCCAGTAAGACAGGGGCCACCGAAGCTTTCTTT. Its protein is CASKTGATEAFF.

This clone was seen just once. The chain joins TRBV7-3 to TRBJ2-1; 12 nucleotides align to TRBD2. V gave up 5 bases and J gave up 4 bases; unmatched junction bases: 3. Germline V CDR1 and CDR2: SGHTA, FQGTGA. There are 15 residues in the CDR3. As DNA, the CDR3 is TGTGCCAGCAGCCAACTAGCGGGGGGATACAATGAGCAGTTCTTC. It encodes CASSQLAGGYNEQFF.

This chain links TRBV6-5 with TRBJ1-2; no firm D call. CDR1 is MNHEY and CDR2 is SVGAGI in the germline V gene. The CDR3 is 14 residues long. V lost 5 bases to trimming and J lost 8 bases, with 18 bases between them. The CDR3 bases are TGTGCCAGCAGTACCCCTCAGGAGGGAGGAGGCTACACCTTC. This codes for CASSTPQEGGGYTF.

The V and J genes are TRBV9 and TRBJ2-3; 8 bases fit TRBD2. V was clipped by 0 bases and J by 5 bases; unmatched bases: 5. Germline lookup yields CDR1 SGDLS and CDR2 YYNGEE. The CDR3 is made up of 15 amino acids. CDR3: CASSVAGGPLDTQYF. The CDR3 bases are TGTGCCAGCAGCGTAGCGGGGGGGCCTTTAGATACGCAGTATTTT.

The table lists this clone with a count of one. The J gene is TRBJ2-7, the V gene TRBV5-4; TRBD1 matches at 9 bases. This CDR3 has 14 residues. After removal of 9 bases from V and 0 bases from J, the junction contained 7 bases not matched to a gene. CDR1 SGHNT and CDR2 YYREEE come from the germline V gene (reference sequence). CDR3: CATGTGILSYEQYF. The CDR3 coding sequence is TGTGCCACCGGGACAGGGATCCTCTCCTACGAGCAGTACTTC.

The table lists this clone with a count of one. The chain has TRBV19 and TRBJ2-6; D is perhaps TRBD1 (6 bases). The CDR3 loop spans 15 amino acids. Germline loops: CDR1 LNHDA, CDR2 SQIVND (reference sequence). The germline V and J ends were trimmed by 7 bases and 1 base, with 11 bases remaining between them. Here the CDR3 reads CASTPGVSGANVLTF. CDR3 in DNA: TGTGCCAGTACGCCAGGGGTTTCTGGGGCCAACGTCCTGACTTTC.

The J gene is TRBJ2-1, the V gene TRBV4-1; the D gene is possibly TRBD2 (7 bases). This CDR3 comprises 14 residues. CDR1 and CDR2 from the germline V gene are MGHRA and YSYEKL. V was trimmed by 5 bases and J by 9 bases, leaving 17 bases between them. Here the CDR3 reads CASSIRRGQGEQFF. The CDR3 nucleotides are TGCGCCAGCAGCATTAGGCGGGGGCAGGGTGAGCAGTTCTTC.

CDR3 region: CASSLARLAGGRNTGELFF. The CDR3 nucleotides are TGTGCCAGCAGCTTAGCGAGGCTAGCGGGGGGCCGGAATACCGGGGAGCTGTTTTTT. The rearrangement uses TRBV7-8 and TRBJ2-2; TRBD2 aligns across 11 bases. The trim removed 0 bases at V and 5 bases at J, leaving 11 bases unmatched. The CDR3 loop spans 19 amino acids. Germline V CDR1 and CDR2: SGHVS, FQNEAQ.

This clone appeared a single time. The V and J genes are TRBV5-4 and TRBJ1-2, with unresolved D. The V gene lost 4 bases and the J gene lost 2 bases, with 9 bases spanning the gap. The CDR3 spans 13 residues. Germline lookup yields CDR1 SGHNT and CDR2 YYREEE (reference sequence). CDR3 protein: CASSLRANYGYTF. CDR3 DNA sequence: TGTGCCAGCAGCCTTCGGGCGAACTATGGCTACACCTTC.

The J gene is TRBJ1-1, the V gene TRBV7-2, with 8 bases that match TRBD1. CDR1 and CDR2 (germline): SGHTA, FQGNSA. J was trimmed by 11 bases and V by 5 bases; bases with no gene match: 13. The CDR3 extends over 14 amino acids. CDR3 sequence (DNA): TGTGCCAGCAGCCTTCTGGACAGGGTTGACTCCGCTTTCTTT. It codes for CASSLLDRVDSAFF.

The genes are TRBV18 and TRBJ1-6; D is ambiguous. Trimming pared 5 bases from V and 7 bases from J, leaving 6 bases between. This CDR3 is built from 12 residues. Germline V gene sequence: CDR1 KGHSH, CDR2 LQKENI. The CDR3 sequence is CASSLGNSPLHF. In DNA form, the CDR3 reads TGTGCCAGCTCATTGGGGAATTCACCCCTCCACTTT.

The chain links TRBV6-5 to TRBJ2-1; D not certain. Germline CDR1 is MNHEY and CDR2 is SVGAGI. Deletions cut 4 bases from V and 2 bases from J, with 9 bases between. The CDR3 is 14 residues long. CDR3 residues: CASSLSLAYNEQFF. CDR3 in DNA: TGTGCCAGCAGTTTGAGCTTAGCCTACAATGAGCAGTTCTTC.

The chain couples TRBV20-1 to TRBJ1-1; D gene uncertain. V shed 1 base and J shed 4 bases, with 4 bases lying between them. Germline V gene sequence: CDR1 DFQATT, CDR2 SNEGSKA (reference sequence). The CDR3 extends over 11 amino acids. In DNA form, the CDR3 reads TGCAGTGCTAGAGGGGTCACTGAAGCTTTCTTT. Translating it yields CSARGVTEAFF.

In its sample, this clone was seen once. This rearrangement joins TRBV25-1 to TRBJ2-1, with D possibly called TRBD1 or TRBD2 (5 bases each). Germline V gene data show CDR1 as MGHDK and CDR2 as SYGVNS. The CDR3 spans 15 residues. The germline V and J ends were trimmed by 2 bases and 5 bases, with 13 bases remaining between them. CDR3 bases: TGTGCCAGCAGTGAAATTGGGGGTCCTAACAATGAGCAGTTCTTC. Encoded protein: CASSEIGGPNNEQFF. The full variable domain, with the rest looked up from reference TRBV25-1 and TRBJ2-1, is EADIYQTPRYLVIGTGKKITLECSQTMGHDKMYWYQQDPGMELHLIHYSYGVNSTEKGDLSSESTVSRIRTEHFPLTLESARPSHTSQYLCASSEIGGPNNEQFFGPGTRLTVL.

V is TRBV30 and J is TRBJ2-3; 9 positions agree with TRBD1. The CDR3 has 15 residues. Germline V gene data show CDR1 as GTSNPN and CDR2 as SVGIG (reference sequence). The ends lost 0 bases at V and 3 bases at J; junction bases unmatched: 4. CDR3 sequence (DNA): TGTGCCTGGAGTGTTACAGGGGGCTCTACAGATACGCAGTATTTT. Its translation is CAWSVTGGSTDTQYF.

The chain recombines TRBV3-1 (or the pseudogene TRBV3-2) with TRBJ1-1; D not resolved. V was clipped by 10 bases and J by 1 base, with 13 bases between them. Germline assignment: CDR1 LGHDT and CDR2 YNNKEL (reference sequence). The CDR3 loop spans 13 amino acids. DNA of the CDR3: TGTGCCACTCGATATACAAGGAACACTGAAGCTTTCTTT. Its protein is CATRYTRNTEAFF.

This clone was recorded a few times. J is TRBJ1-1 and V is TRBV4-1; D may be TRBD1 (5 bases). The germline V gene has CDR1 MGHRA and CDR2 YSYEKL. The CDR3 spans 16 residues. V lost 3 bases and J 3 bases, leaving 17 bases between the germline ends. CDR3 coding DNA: TGCGCCAGCAGCCACCCCGGTTGGCTGGGGGACACTGAAGCTTTCTTT. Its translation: CASSHPGWLGDTEAFF.

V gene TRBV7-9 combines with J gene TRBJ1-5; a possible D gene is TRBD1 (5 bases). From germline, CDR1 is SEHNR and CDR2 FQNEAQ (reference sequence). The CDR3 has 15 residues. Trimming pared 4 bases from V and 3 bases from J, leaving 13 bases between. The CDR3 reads CASSSDTNFNQPQHF. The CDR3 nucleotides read TGTGCCAGCAGCTCGGACACGAATTTCAATCAGCCCCAGCATTTT.

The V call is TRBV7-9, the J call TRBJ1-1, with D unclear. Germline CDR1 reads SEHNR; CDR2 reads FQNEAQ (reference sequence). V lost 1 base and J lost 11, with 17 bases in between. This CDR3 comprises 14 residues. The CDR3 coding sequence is TGTGCCAGCAGCTTAGAGTCGGGGTTCGGGTCGGCTTTCTTT. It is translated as CASSLESGFGSAFF.

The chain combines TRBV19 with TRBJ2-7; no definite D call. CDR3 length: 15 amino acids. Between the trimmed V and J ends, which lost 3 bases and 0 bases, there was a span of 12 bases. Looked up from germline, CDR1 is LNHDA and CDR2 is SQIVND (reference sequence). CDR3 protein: CASSILGSSSYEQYF. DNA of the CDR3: TGTGCCAGTAGTATTCTGGGCTCGAGCTCCTACGAGCAGTACTTC.